Listed below are T cell receptor beta chains from one sample, sequenced in a study of cytomegalovirus exposure and HLA in healthy donors. The table came from immunoSEQ multiplex PCR; TCRdb's copy has only in-frame clones and leaves some out. The sample lists roughly 170,000 clones, about 80% occurring once. The sequenced sample consisted of PBMCs. These receptors originate from a woman aged 25 to 39 in good health and CMV-seropositive. Both conserved end residues are part of each CDR3. D genes are given only for firm matches. A clone size is listed for some rows: how often the clone was seen (once, few, many), or a class if it is expanded.

>.|few|TRBV7-9|TRBJ1-1
TGTGCCAGCCCCCTCCTAGTGGCTACGCCCGCACGCGCTGAAGCTTTCTTT
CASPLLVATPARAEAFF
>.|.|TRBV28|TRBJ1-4
TGTGCCAGCAGTTTTCCAGGGGCCGCAACTAATGAAAAACTGTTTTTT
CASSFPGAATNEKLFF
>.|few|TRBV28|TRBJ1-1
TGTGCCAGCAGTGCCCCGGGTCGGGCTTTCTTT
CASSAPGRAFF
>TRBD1|few|TRBV27|TRBJ1-2
TGTGCCAGCAGTTTTGGGGACAGCTATGGCTACACCTTC
CASSFGDSYGYTF
>.|.|TRBV5-1|TRBJ2-3
TGCGCCAGCAGCTTGGTCGGAGGGGGCACAGATACGCAGTATTTT
CASSLVGGGTDTQYF
>TRBD2|.|TRBV5-1|TRBJ2-1
TGCGCCACCCAAGCCGGGACTAGCGGGAATGAGCAGTTCTTC
CATQAGTSGNEQFF
>.|.|TRBV19|TRBJ2-7
TGTGCCAGTAGTCGCCGGGACACTCCTAACGAGCAGTACTTC
CASSRRDTPNEQYF
>TRBD1|once|TRBV18|TRBJ2-6
TGTGCCAGCTCACTCGGGACAGGAAATCCTGGGGCCAACGTCCTGACTTTC
CASSLGTGNPGANVLTF
>.|once|TRBV19|TRBJ1-1
TGTGCCAGTATCGCGACAGCCGGAGCTTTCTTT
CASIATAGAFF
>.|few|TRBV11-3|TRBJ2-7
TGTGCCAGCAGCTTAGTGACAGTCTCCTACGAGCAGTACTTC
CASSLVTVSYEQYF
>.|.|TRBV10-3|TRBJ2-1
TGTGCCATCAGTGAGTTACCTACGGGGGAAGATGAGCAGTTCTTC
CAISELPTGEDEQFF
>TRBD2|few|TRBV28|TRBJ2-3
TGTGCCGCGGGGACAGACCGACTAGCGGGAGGGATAGATACGCAGTATTTT
CAAGTDRLAGGIDTQYF
>TRBD1|.|TRBV18|TRBJ2-7
TGTGCCAGCTCACCTCAGGAGGGACAGGGGCTCTACGAGCAGTACTTC
CASSPQEGQGLYEQYF
>TRBD2|few|TRBV7-9|TRBJ2-3
TGTGCCAGCACCTCCGGACTAGCGGGAGGAGGGGATACGCAGTATTTT
CASTSGLAGGGDTQYF
>.|few|TRBV9|TRBJ1-3
TGTGCCAGCAGCGTAGGAGTCTTATCGCCTGGAAACACCATATATTTT
CASSVGVLSPGNTIYF
>TRBD2|.|TRBV11-2|TRBJ2-7
TGTGCCAGCAGCTTAGAACTAGCGGGAGACGAGCAGTACTTC
CASSLELAGDEQYF
>.|.|TRBV5-1|TRBJ1-1
TGCGCCAGCAGCTTGTGGCCGAACACTGAAGCTTTCTTT
CASSLWPNTEAFF
>.|.|TRBV5-1|TRBJ2-3
TGCGCCAGCAGGAGGCTTAGCACAGATACGCAGTATTTT
CASRRLSTDTQYF
>TRBD1|.|TRBV11-2|TRBJ1-4
TGTGCCAGCAGCCCTGACAGGGTGGGAGGAGAAAAACTGTTTTTT
CASSPDRVGGEKLFF
>TRBD1|once|TRBV15|TRBJ1-4
TGTGCCACCAGCAGAGCCCCGGGACAGGGGAAACAGGAGGAAAAACTGTTTTTT
CATSRAPGQGKQEEKLFF
>TRBD1|.|TRBV2|TRBJ1-5
TGTGCCAGCAAAAAGGACAGGGGGTGGGACCAGCCCCAGCATTTT
CASKKDRGWDQPQHF
>TRBD2|once|TRBV6-6|TRBJ2-7
TGTGCCAGCAGGCCACTAGCGGGGAGCTCCTACGAGCAGTACTTC
CASRPLAGSSYEQYF